This T cell receptor (beta chain) was captured in a study of metastatic and nonmetastatic thyroid tumors. Study-level background: Repertoire data that came from the blood and tumor or nodule tissue of malignant and benign thyroid patients were compared. General observations from the study: The reported finding was significantly higher TCR beta diversity in malignant thyroid tumors relative to benign nodules, in blood and tumor.

Germline V gene data show CDR1 as MNHNS and CDR2 as SASEGT. CDR3 length: 17 amino acids. V was clipped by 6 bases and J by 2 bases, with 19 bases between them. Turning to this clone: The target antigen is unknown.

In the authors' methods: CDR3 was compared across clinicopathological groups, and the resulting differences were used to build a distant-metastasis classifier for papillary thyroid cancer. TCRdb reprocessed the PCR reads via MiXCR. The V and J calls reflect TCRdb's pipeline rather than the authors' work. Among roughly 13,000 clones listed, 25% to 30% were seen once. Each patient went into thyroid surgery without having received any treatment. The source material was tumor tissue. This clonotype was sampled from a female donor with papillary thyroid cancer or a benign thyroid nodule (not recorded which). Some clones in this sample may be carry-over from other donors' samples. The chain is built from TRBV6-1 and TRBJ2-2; possible D gene TRBD2, 5 bases. CDR3 in amino acids: CASRRLVGPSNTGELFF. CDR3 coding DNA: TGTGCCAGCAGGCGGTTGGTAGGCCCTAGCAACACCGGGGAGCTGTTTTTT.